The table lists the clone carrying this T cell receptor beta chain with many counts. This sample was taken from a study of T cells in Graves' hyperthyroidism and ophthalmopathy. V was clipped by 6 bases and J by 0 bases; unmatched bases: 7. The CDR3 runs 16 residues. Germline CDR1 is MNHEY and CDR2 is SMNVEV (reference sequence). Using RNA transcripts as the source, TCR beta CDR3 regions were amplified. The HTBI set primed first-round TCR CDR3 RT-PCR. TCRdb used MiXCR to reprocess the multiplex PCR reads, holding one entry per CDR3 protein. The table includes about 300,000 distinct CDR3 sequences, approximately 19% detected once.

This receptor was obtained from a man aged 45-60 years with Graves' ophthalmopathy. The gene calls are TRBV27 and TRBJ1-1; 10 bases match TRBD1. The sample consisted of blood. The CDR3: CASRRTGGRMNTEAFF. CDR3 DNA: TGTGCCAGCAGACGGACAGGGGGACGCATGAACACTGAAGCTTTCTTT.